The TCR beta chain described here comes from a study of blood T cell repertoires in COVID-19. The germline CDR1 and CDR2 sequences are SGHRS and YFSETQ. V trimming: 0 bases; J trimming: 5 bases; junction bases outside the gene matches: 3. This CDR3 comprises 15 residues. The table came from immunoSEQ multiplex PCR; TCRdb's copy has only in-frame clones and leaves some out. The sample has 130,000 to 150,000 clones, 70% to 90% seen once; the top ten hold around 8%. The V call is TRBV5-1, the J call TRBJ2-1; 9 bases align to TRBD1. The TCR originated in a woman between 55 and 75 years old with COVID-19, enrolled during active disease. The sample comprised peripheral blood. The CDR3 loop reads CASSLVGQGNNEQFF. The CDR3 nucleotides are TGCGCCAGCAGCTTGGTGGGACAGGGTAACAATGAGCAGTTCTTC.